Below are 15 T cell receptor beta chains sequenced from a single sample in a study of T cells expressing NK-cell markers. For each CDR3 protein, TCRdb gives one entry from its re-call of the 5' RACE reads, without DNA. The table for this sample gives about 400,000 distinct CDR3 sequences. The sample was blood T cells: a sorted CD56 or NKG2C T cell subset, CD4+ or CD8+ T cells, or bulk PBMC T cells (not recorded which). The receptor source for this set is a woman between 45 and 60 years old in good health.

V is TRBV7-9 and J is TRBJ2-6; TCRdb proposes TRBD2, but this gene call is untestable without DNA. CDR3 length equals 18 residues. Germline-derived CDR1 and CDR2 are SEHNR and FQNEAQ (reference sequence). The CDR3 spells CASSLLLADFSGANVLTF.

CDR3 protein: CSAREDSVEQFF. The chain couples TRBV20-1 to TRBJ2-1; TCRdb's D call, TRBD2, is unchecked because there is no DNA. The CDR3 contains 12 residues. CDR1 and CDR2 (germline): DFQATT, SNEGSKA (reference sequence).

This rearrangement joins TRBV12-5 to TRBJ2-5; TCRdb gives TRBD2 as the D gene, but with no DNA this cannot be confirmed. There are 16 residues in the CDR3. Germline V lookup: CDR1 LGHNT, CDR2 FRNRAP. CDR3 region: CASGLMRRAGQETQYF.

The V and J genes are TRBV18 and TRBJ2-3. Germline loops: CDR1 KGHSH, CDR2 LQKENI. CDR3 size: 13 residues. CDR3 sequence reads: CASQLVGTDTQYF.

The chain couples TRBV4-1 to TRBJ2-5; TCRdb's D call of TRBD2 is untestable without DNA. The CDR3 is made up of 16 amino acids. The V gene's germline CDR1 is MGHRA and CDR2 YSYEKL. The CDR3 loop is CASSRRLAGNQETQYF.

This chain links TRBV24-1 with TRBJ2-1; the TRBD1 assignment by TCRdb is unverifiable without DNA. Germline V gene sequence: CDR1 KGHDR, CDR2 SFDVKD. The CDR3 has 16 residues. The CDR3 reads CATSDSAGDAYNEQFF.

V usage is TRBV10-1 and J usage is TRBJ2-1; the TCRdb call, TRBD2, lacks DNA for checking. Germline V lookup: CDR1 WNHNN, CDR2 SYGVQD (reference sequence). The CDR3 has 16 residues. The CDR3 loop reads CASSESASGYRNEQFF.

The V call is TRBV7-9, the J call TRBJ2-7; checking the TCRdb D call of TRBD1 is not possible without DNA. Germline CDR1 SEHNR, CDR2 FQNEAQ (reference sequence). The CDR3 is made up of 15 amino acids. The CDR3 sequence is CASSSSGRAPGEQYF.

The CDR3 loop is CSAQLDRGTNNSPLHF. The chain joins TRBV20-1 to TRBJ1-6; as DNA is missing, the TRBD1 call by TCRdb cannot be tested. In germline, CDR1 is DFQATT, CDR2 SNEGSKA (reference sequence). This CDR3 contains 16 residues.

The chain joins TRBV5-1 to TRBJ2-7. This CDR3 is built from 15 residues. Per germline, CDR1 SGHRS and CDR2 YFSETQ. This chain's CDR3 is CASSLVGSQIYEQYF.

V usage is TRBV6-5 and J usage is TRBJ2-3; the D call from TCRdb, TRBD1, cannot be confirmed without DNA. CDR1 is MNHEY, CDR2 SVGAGI, per germline. CDR3 length equals 11 residues. The CDR3 region is CASGQLGTQYF.

This CDR3 is CASSLRTGQINIQYF. This chain uses TRBV12-3 or TRBV12-4 with TRBJ2-4; TCRdb's D gene call, TRBD1, goes unchecked for lack of DNA. The CDR3 runs 15 residues.

The chain couples TRBV5-5 to TRBJ2-3; the TCRdb call, TRBD1, lacks DNA for checking. There are 15 residues in the CDR3. Germline CDR1 SGHKS, CDR2 YYEKEE (reference sequence). The CDR3 spells CASSPLGQDTDTLYF.

This chain joins TRBV12-3 or TRBV12-4 and TRBJ1-5. CDR3 length: 14 residues. The CDR3 here is CASSISRSSQPQHF.

The V and J genes are TRBV5-6 and TRBJ2-1; the TCRdb call, TRBD2, lacks DNA for checking. The germline gives CDR1 SGHDT, CDR2 YYEEEE. The CDR3 sequence is 15 residues long. CDR3 region: CASIPGLAAYNEQFF.